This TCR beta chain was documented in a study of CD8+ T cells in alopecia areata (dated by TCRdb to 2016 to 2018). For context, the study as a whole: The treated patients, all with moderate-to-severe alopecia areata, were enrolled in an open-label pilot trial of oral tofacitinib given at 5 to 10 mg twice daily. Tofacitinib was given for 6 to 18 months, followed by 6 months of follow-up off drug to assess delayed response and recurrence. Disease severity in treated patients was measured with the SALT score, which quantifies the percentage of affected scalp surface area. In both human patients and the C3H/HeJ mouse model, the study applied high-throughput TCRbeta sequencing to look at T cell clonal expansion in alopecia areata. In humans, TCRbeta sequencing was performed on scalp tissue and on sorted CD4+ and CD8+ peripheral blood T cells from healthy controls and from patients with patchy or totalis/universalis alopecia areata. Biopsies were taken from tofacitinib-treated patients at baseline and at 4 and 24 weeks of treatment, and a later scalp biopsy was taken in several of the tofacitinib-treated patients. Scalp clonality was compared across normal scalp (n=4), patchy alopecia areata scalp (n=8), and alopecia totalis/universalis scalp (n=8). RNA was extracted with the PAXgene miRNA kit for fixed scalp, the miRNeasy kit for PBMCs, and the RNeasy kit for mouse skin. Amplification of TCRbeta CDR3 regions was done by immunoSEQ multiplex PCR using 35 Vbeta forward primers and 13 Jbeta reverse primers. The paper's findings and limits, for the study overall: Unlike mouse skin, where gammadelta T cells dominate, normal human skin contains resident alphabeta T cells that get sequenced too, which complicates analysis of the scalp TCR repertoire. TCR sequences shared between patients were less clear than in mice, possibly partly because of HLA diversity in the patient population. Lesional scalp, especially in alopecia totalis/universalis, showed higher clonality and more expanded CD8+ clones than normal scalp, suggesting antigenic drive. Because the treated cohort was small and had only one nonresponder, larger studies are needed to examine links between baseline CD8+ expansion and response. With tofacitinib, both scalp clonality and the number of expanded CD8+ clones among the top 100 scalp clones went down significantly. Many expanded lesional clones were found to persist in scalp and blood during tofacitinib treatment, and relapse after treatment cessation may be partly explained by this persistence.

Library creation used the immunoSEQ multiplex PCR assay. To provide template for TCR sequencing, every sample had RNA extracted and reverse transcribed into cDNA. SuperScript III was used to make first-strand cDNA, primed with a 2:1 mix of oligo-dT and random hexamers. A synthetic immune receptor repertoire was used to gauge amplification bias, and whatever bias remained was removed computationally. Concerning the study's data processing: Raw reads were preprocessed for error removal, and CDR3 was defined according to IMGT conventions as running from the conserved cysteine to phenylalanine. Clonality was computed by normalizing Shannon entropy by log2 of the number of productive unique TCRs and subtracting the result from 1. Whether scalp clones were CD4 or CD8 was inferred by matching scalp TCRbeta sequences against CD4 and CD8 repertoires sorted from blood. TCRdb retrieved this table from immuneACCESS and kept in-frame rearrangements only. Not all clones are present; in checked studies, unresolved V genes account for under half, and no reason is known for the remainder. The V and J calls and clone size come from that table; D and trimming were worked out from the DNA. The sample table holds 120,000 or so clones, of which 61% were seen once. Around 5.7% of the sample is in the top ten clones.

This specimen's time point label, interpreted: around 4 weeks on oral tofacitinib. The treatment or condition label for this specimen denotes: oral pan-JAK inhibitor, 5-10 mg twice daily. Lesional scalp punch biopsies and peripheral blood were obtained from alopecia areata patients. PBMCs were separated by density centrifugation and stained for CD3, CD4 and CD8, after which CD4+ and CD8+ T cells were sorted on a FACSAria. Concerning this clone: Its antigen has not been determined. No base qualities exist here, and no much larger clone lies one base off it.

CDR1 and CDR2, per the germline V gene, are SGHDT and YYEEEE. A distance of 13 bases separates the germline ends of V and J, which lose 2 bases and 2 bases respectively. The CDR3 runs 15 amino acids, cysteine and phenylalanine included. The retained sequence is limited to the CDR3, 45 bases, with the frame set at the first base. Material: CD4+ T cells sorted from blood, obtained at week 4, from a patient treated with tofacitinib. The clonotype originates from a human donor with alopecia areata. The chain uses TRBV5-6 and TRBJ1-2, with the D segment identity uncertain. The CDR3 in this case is CASSFSLWTNYGYTF. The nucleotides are TGTGCCAGCAGCTTCAGTTTGTGGACCAACTATGGCTACACCTTC.